The 8 T cell receptor beta chains in this list originate from one sample, sequenced in a study of cytotoxic CD8 clonotypes in ibrutinib-treated CLL. Only in-frame clones appear in the TCRdb table, and some are missing; sequencing was by immunoSEQ multiplex PCR. The sample shows around 15,000 clones, over 70% of them seen only once. The sample was PBMCs, taken before ibrutinib treatment. The receptors stem from a human donor with chronic lymphocytic leukemia.

This chain links TRBV7-8 with TRBJ2-2; no definite D call. Germline V CDR1 and CDR2: SGHVS, FQNEAQ. This CDR3 is built from 16 residues. Trimming took 0 bases from V and 3 from J, leaving 11 bases between them. CDR3 coding DNA: TGTGCCAGCAGCTTAGCGGGAATTGTCCACACCGGGGAGCTGTTTTTT. Translated: CASSLAGIVHTGELFF.

V usage is TRBV30 and J usage is TRBJ1-2; weak D call: TRBD1 (6 bases). The CDR3 is made up of 11 amino acids. V shed 2 bases and J shed 12 bases, with 13 bases lying between them. Germline CDR1 is GTSNPN and CDR2 is SVGIG (reference sequence). In DNA, the CDR3 is TGTGCCTGGAGTCGGTCAGGGGATCACACCTTC. As protein: CAWSRSGDHTF.

This chain connects TRBV2 to TRBJ1-1; D gene uncertain. CDR1 and CDR2 (germline): SNHLY, FYNNEI. CDR3 length equals 14 residues. V was cut by 4 bases and J by 4 bases, with 13 bases left in between. Here the CDR3 reads CASSGMGGSTEAFF. As DNA, the CDR3 is TGTGCCAGCAGTGGGATGGGAGGCAGCACTGAAGCTTTCTTT.

The chain joins TRBV7-2 to TRBJ2-7; 10 positions agree with TRBD1. The CDR3 loop spans 15 amino acids. With V trimmed by 5 bases and J by 5 bases, 9 bases remained unmatched. Germline V gene lookup returns CDR1 SGHTA and CDR2 FQGNSA. The CDR3, as DNA: TGTGCCAGCAGCCCCACGGGGGGGACAGGGGACGAGCAGTACTTC. It encodes CASSPTGGTGDEQYF.

DNA for the CDR3: TGTGCCACCACCCGGGACAGTGGCTACGAGCAGTACTTC. This sequence encodes CATTRDSGYEQYF. This chain links TRBV15 with TRBJ2-7, with 7 positions matching TRBD1. Germline CDR1 is LNHNV and CDR2 is YYDKDF (reference sequence). J gave up 3 bases and V 7 bases, and 6 bases lay outside the gene matches. CDR3 length: 13 amino acids.

The V call is TRBV5-6, the J call TRBJ1-3; the match to TRBD1 covers 7 bases. The CDR3 consists of 16 residues. V lost 5 bases, J lost 1 base, and 9 bases stayed unmatched. CDR1 and CDR2 from the germline V gene are SGHDT and YYEEEE. In DNA form, the CDR3 reads TGTGCCAGCAGTCCGGGACAGCTAGTATCTGGAAACACCATATATTTT. This gives the protein CASSPGQLVSGNTIYF.

The rearrangement uses TRBV7-9 and TRBJ2-1, with 10 bases aligning to TRBD2. The CDR3 consists of 16 residues. Germline V CDR1 and CDR2: SEHNR, FQNEAQ (reference sequence). V lost 5 bases, J lost 4 bases, and 8 bases stayed unmatched. DNA of the CDR3: TGTGCCAGCAGCCCAGAGCGGGAGGGCCTTTACAATGAGCAGTTCTTC. This sequence encodes CASSPEREGLYNEQFF.

This chain connects TRBV18 to TRBJ1-2; no reliable D call. This CDR3 is 14 amino acids long. Germline V CDR1 and CDR2: KGHSH, LQKENI. Trimming left V 4 bases short and J 4 bases short, with 13 bases between. CDR3 sequence (DNA): TGTGCCAGCTCACGGTCCGAGGGTACCTATGGCTACACCTTC. Translating it yields CASSRSEGTYGYTF.